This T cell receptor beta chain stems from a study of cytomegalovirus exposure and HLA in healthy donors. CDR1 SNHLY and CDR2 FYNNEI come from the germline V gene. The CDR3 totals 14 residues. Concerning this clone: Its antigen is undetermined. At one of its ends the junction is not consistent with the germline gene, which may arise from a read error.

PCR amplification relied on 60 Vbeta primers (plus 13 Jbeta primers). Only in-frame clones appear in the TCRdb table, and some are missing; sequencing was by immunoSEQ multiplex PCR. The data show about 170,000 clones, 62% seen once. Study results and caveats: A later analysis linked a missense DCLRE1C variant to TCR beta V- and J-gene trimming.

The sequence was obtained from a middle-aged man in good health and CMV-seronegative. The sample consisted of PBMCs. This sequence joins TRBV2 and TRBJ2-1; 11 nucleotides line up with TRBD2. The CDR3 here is CCSRPGLAVEGQFF. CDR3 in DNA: TGCTGCTCCCGTCCGGGACTAGCGGTCGAGGGGCAGTTCTTC.